At least ten counts were recorded for the clone carrying this TCR beta chain. Antigen unknown. Germline CDR1 LNHDA, CDR2 SQIVND (reference sequence). V lost 6 bases and J 0 bases, leaving 15 bases between the germline ends. The CDR3 runs to 15 residues. PBMCs, the starting material, were the source of sorted CD4+ and CD8+ T cells. Reverse transcribed after extraction, RNA yielded cDNA as the sequencing template. This table comes from immunoSEQ multiplex PCR, and its TCRdb copy is limited to in-frame clones, with some not included. The sample carries some 100,000 clones, roughly 66% recorded once. The source of the sample is a study of CD8+ T cells in alopecia areata. Study-wide results and caveats: Scalp samples also yield sequences of resident alphabeta T cells from normal skin. Between patients, shared TCR sequences were less clear than in mice. This was possibly due in part to HLA diversity in the patient population. Normal scalp had lower clonality than lesional scalp, with alopecia totalis/universalis lesions showing this most strongly.

The V and J genes are TRBV19 and TRBJ2-7; D is unclear. The sequenced material came from CD4+ T cells sorted from blood. The receptor's source is a human donor in good health. The CDR3 coding sequence is TGTGCCAGTAGGGTATCTGGTGGCTTCTCCTACGAGCAGTACTTC. Translated, it gives CASRVSGGFSYEQYF.